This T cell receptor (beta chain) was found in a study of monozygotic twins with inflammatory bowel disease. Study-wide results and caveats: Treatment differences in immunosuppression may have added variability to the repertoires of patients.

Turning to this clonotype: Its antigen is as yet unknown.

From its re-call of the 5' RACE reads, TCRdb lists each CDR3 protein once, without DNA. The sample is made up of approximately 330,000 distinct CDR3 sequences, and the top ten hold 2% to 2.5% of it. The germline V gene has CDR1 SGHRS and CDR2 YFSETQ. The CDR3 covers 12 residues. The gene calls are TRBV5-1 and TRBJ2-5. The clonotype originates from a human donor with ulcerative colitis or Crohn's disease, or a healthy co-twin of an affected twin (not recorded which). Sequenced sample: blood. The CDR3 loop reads CASSWAQETQYF.